A single sample is the source of the 24 T cell receptor beta chains below, sequenced in a study of T cells after yellow fever vaccination. TCRdb recomputed calls from the 5' RACE reads with MiXCR, one row per CDR3 protein. The sample holds hundreds of thousands of distinct CDR3 sequences; 9% to 15% are singletons and the top ten take 14% to 15%. This material consisted of PBMCs, taken on the day of the yellow fever booster vaccination. These receptors came from a man aged 30 to 39 who received the YFV17D yellow fever vaccine.

The rearrangement links TRBV29-1 to TRBJ2-7, with 9 positions matching TRBD1. The CDR3 is made up of 12 amino acids. The J segment lost 5 bases and the V segment lost 6 bases, leaving 5 bases of the junction unmatched. CDR1 and CDR2 (germline): SQVTM, ANQGSEA. In DNA, the CDR3 is TGCAGCGTGACAGGGGGGGGGAACGAGCAGTACTTC. Amino acid sequence: CSVTGGGNEQYF.

This chain links TRBV15 with TRBJ2-1; D call uncertain. Trimming cost V 6 bases and J 3 bases, with 6 bases left between them. From germline, CDR1 is LNHNV and CDR2 YYDKDF (reference sequence). The CDR3 covers 12 residues. In DNA, the CDR3 is TGTGCCACCAGTTCGGACTACAATGAGCAGTTCTTC. Translating gives CATSSDYNEQFF.

The chain employs TRBV7-2 and TRBJ2-1; D is unresolved. Trimming shortened V by 2 bases and J by 3 bases, and 8 bases separated the two germline ends. CDR3 length equals 14 residues. Germline CDR1 reads SGHTA; CDR2 reads FQGNSA. CDR3 DNA sequence: TGTGCCAGCAGCTTAAGTGACGGCTACAATGAGCAGTTCTTC. Its protein product is CASSLSDGYNEQFF.

This clonotype was recorded a few times. DNA of the CDR3: TGCGCCAGCACCAAAAACGTACAAGAGACCCAGTACTTC. Amino acids: CASTKNVQETQYF. J is TRBJ2-5 and V is TRBV5-1; D is uncertain. The CDR3 length is 13 residues. Germline V gene sequence: CDR1 SGHRS, CDR2 YFSETQ. Trimming removed 6 bases at V and 2 bases at J, with 11 bases between.

This rearrangement joins TRBV7-9 to TRBJ2-1; possibly TRBD2 for D (5 bases). CDR3 size: 15 residues. Looked up from germline, CDR1 is SEHNR and CDR2 is FQNEAQ (reference sequence). Between the trimmed V and J ends, which lost 5 bases and 3 bases, there was a span of 14 bases. The CDR3 nucleotides are TGTGCCAGCAGCACGTCGAGCGGATACTACAATGAGCAGTTCTTC. Translated, it gives CASSTSSGYYNEQFF.

The gene calls are TRBV11-2 and TRBJ2-2, with D tentatively TRBD1 or TRBD2 (5 bases each). The CDR3 spans 14 residues. The germline V gene has CDR1 SGHAT and CDR2 FQNNGV. V lost 2 bases and J lost 6, with 10 bases in between. In nucleotides, the CDR3 is TGTGCCAGCAGCTTATGGGGGAGCGCCGGGGAGCTGTTTTTT. Translating gives CASSLWGSAGELFF.

The V call is TRBV20-1, the J call TRBJ1-5; no reliable D call. V was pared by 4 bases and J by 0 bases, with 16 bases between. The CDR3 is made up of 16 amino acids. Germline-derived CDR1 and CDR2 are DFQATT and SNEGSKA (reference sequence). The CDR3 sequence: CSAINDTRYSNQPQHF. The CDR3 DNA reads TGCAGTGCTATAAACGACACCCGATATAGCAATCAGCCCCAGCATTTT.

This clonotype was counted many times. J is TRBJ2-7 and V is TRBV29-1, with 11 bases aligning to TRBD2. V lost 7 bases, J lost 7 bases, and 9 bases stayed unmatched. CDR3 length: 13 amino acids. Germline assignment: CDR1 SQVTM and CDR2 ANQGSEA. This CDR3 reads CSAGLAGPGEQYF. The CDR3 coding sequence is TGCAGCGCAGGACTAGCGGGCCCTGGTGAGCAGTACTTC.

This clonotype was seen only a few times. J is TRBJ2-2 and V is TRBV15; D is unclear. Germline V CDR1 and CDR2: LNHNV, YYDKDF (reference sequence). Trimming removed 1 base from V and 2 bases from J, with 5 bases in between. CDR3 size: 14 residues. In DNA form, the CDR3 reads TGTGCCACCAGCAGAGGACAAAACACCGGGGAGCTGTTTTTT. It codes for CATSRGQNTGELFF.

The chain recombines TRBV12-5 with TRBJ2-7, with TRBD2 as a possible D gene (5 bases). This CDR3 comprises 15 residues. CDR1 is LGHNT, CDR2 FRNRAP, per germline. V lost 7 bases to trimming and J lost 4 bases, with 20 bases between them. The DNA of the CDR3 is TGTGCTAGTGCCCCCCCCTCGGGGTCGTGGTACGAGCAGTACTTC. This encodes CASAPPSGSWYEQYF.

The chain couples TRBV5-8 to TRBJ1-1; no firm D call. Germline CDR1 and CDR2: SGHTS and YDEGEE. The CDR3 totals 16 residues. Trimming removed 4 bases at V and 1 base at J, with 17 bases between. The CDR3 DNA reads TGTGCCAGCAGCCCTATAACTGGGGAGGAGAACACTGAAGCTTTCTTT. Its protein product is CASSPITGEENTEAFF.

This clonotype was seen more than once but under ten times. V usage is TRBV7-2 and J usage is TRBJ2-7; D not resolved. Germline values: CDR1 SGHTA, CDR2 FQGNSA. With 5 bases removed from V and 0 bases from J, the gap between germline ends came to 11 bases. This CDR3 has 14 amino acids. CDR3 region: CASSHQPSSYEQYF. In DNA form, the CDR3 reads TGTGCCAGCAGCCACCAACCGAGCTCCTACGAGCAGTACTTC.

This clonotype came up many times. The chain combines TRBV20-1 with TRBJ2-1; D might be TRBD2 (6 bases). The V end was cut by 5 bases, the J end by 14 bases, with 16 bases between. The CDR3 totals 11 residues. Germline values: CDR1 DFQATT, CDR2 SNEGSKA (reference sequence). This chain's CDR3 is CSASQEGHEFF. The CDR3 DNA is TGCAGTGCTTCCCAGGAGGGCCACGAGTTCTTC.

This clonotype was counted many times. The V gene is TRBV24-1, the J gene TRBJ2-1; possible D gene TRBD1, 6 bases. CDR1 is KGHDR and CDR2 is SFDVKD in the germline V gene. Trimming shortened V by 3 bases and J by 0 bases, and 17 bases separated the two germline ends. CDR3 length equals 18 residues. CDR3 in amino acids: CATSDDSRGTSSYNEQFF. The CDR3 DNA sequence: TGTGCCACCAGTGATGATTCAAGGGGGACGAGCTCCTACAATGAGCAGTTCTTC.

V and J are TRBV19 and TRBJ2-1; 13 bases agree with TRBD2. V lost 9 bases, J lost 9 bases, and 11 bases stayed unmatched. Germline V gene lookup returns CDR1 LNHDA and CDR2 SQIVND (reference sequence). This CDR3 is 15 amino acids long. The CDR3 loop is CARSSLAGGSAEQFF. CDR3 nucleotide sequence: TGTGCCAGAAGCTCACTAGCGGGAGGGTCGGCTGAGCAGTTCTTC.

The chain links TRBV6-6 to TRBJ2-7; TRBD1 is a possible D gene (6 bases). This CDR3 is built from 13 residues. The germline gives CDR1 MNHNY, CDR2 SVGAGI (reference sequence). Between the trimmed V and J ends, which lost 2 bases and 3 bases, there was a span of 8 bases. CDR3 coding DNA: TGTGCCAGCAGTTACAAGGGGGTCTACGAGCAGTACTTC. Amino acids: CASSYKGVYEQYF.

The rearrangement links TRBV20-1 to TRBJ2-5; a possible D gene is TRBD1 (5 bases). Looked up from germline, CDR1 is DFQATT and CDR2 is SNEGSKA (reference sequence). The CDR3 has 15 amino acids. Trimming left V 1 base short and J 7 bases short, with 19 bases between. The chain's CDR3 is CSARAGPGSDGTQYF. CDR3 coding DNA: TGCAGTGCTAGAGCAGGTCCAGGGTCCGACGGGACCCAGTACTTC.

The chain couples TRBV9 to TRBJ1-2, with D unresolved. This CDR3 has 18 amino acids. Trimming removed 6 bases from V and 2 bases from J, with 26 bases in between. Per germline, CDR1 SGDLS and CDR2 YYNGEE. The chain's CDR3 is CASTLSGDYTSTNYGYTF. The CDR3 coding sequence is TGTGCCAGCACCCTAAGTGGTGACTATACCTCCACAAACTATGGCTACACCTTC.

This clonotype was seen many times. The gene calls are TRBV5-1 and TRBJ2-5; D gene unclear. Germline V gene data show CDR1 as SGHRS and CDR2 as YFSETQ. Trimming cost V 1 base and J 5 bases, with 6 bases left between them. This CDR3 region has 12 residues. CDR3 coding DNA: TGCGCCAGCAGCTTGCAGGATGAGACCCAGTACTTC. It encodes CASSLQDETQYF.

V usage is TRBV14 and J usage is TRBJ2-2; tentatively, D is TRBD2 (7 bases). The germline gives CDR1 SGHDN, CDR2 FVKESK. The CDR3 is 16 residues long. Between the trimmed V and J ends, which lost 4 bases and 4 bases, there was a span of 16 bases. The CDR3 DNA is TGTGCCAGCAGCCCTCTCGGGGGGCAACGCACCGGGGAGCTGTTTTTT. Encoded protein: CASSPLGGQRTGELFF. Complete variable domain (other parts from reference TRBV14 and TRBJ2-2): EAGVTQFPSHSVIEKGQTVTLRCDPISGHDNLYWYRRVMGKEIKFLLHFVKESKQDESGMPNNRFLAERTGGTYSTLKVQPAELEDSGVYFCASSPLGGQRTGELFFGEGSRLTVL.

The V and J genes are TRBV20-1 and TRBJ2-2, with no clear D. The CDR3 runs to 12 residues. Germline V lookup: CDR1 DFQATT, CDR2 SNEGSKA (reference sequence). The ends were cut back, 4 bases at V and 6 bases at J, with 9 bases in the middle. The CDR3 DNA sequence: TGCAGTGCTAACCTGGAACCCGGGGAGCTGTTTTTT. It specifies CSANLEPGELFF.

This clonotype has a handful of counts. The V and J genes are TRBV14 and TRBJ2-7, with D possibly matching TRBD2 (6 bases). The CDR3 runs 16 residues. V gave up 0 bases and J gave up 3 bases, with 15 bases separating them. Looked up from germline, CDR1 is SGHDN and CDR2 is FVKESK. The CDR3 DNA is TGTGCCAGCAGCCAAGAGGTAGTTTGGCGGGACTACGAGCAGTACTTC. As protein: CASSQEVVWRDYEQYF.

This clonotype was picked up a small number of times. The chain is built from TRBV20-1 and TRBJ1-1, with 12 bases that match TRBD1. Trimming at V came to 7 bases and at J to 11 bases, leaving 11 bases not matched to a gene. The germline V gene encodes CDR1 DFQATT and CDR2 SNEGSKA (reference sequence). There are 13 residues in the CDR3. The CDR3 DNA is TGCAGTGGATTGGGACAGGGGGCTTCTGGGGCTTTCTTT. Translating it yields CSGLGQGASGAFF.

At least ten counts were recorded for this clonotype. The chain carries TRBV7-2 and TRBJ1-3; D is uncertain. The CDR3 extends over 15 amino acids. V was cut by 1 base and J by 0 bases, with 7 bases left in between. CDR1 is SGHTA and CDR2 is FQGNSA in the germline V gene. CDR3 sequence (DNA): TGTGCCAGCAGCTTAGTTTTTGGCTCTGGAAACACCATATATTTT. It yields the protein CASSLVFGSGNTIYF.